This section outlines one TCR beta chain sequence together with its context. The sample belongs to a study of blood T cell repertoires in COVID-19. Background on the study: There were acute and convalescent COVID-19 samples, and they came from the United States, Italy and Spain. The analysed material was cDNA or gDNA that came from T cells, B-cell-depleted T cells, or PBMCs.

Per the authors' pipeline: Amplifying reference gene primers gave estimates of nucleated cell counts. Assay: immunoSEQ multiplex PCR; the TCRdb copy retains only in-frame clones and omits some. The V and J calls and clone size come from that table; D and trimming were worked out from the DNA. The sample comprises approximately 270,000 clones, 88% of which are singletons, and 1.2% to 1.5% rests with the top ten. CDR1 is LNHDA and CDR2 is SQIVND in the germline V gene (reference sequence). The CDR3 covers 16 residues. Losses at the gene ends were 6 bases for V and 0 bases for J; bases not matched to a gene: 8.

This sequence originates from a man older than 75 with acute or convalescent COVID-19. The chain recombines TRBV19 with TRBJ1-3; 7 bases map to TRBD1. The source material was peripheral blood. The CDR3 region has the DNA TGTGCCAGTAGACCACCCGGGACAGTCTCTGGAAACACCATATATTTT. Its protein product is CASRPPGTVSGNTIYF.